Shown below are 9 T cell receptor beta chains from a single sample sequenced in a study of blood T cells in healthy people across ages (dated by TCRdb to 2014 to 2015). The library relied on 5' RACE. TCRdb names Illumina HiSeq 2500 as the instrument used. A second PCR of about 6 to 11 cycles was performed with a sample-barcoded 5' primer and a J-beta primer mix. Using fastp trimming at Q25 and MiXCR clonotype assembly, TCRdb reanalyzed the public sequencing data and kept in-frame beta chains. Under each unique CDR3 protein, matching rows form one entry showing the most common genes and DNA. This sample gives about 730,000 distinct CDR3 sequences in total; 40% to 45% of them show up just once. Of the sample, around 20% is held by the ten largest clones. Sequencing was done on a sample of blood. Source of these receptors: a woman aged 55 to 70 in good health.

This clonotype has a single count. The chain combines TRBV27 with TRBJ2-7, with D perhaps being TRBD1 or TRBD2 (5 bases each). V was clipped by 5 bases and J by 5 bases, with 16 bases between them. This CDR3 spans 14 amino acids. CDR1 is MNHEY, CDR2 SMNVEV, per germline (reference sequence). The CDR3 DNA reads TGTGCCAGCAGTGTAAGAGGGGATTTCGACGAGCAGTACTTC. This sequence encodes CASSVRGDFDEQYF.

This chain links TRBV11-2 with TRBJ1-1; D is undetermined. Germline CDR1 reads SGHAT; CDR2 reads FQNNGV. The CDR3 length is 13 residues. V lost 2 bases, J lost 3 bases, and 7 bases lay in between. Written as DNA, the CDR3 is TGTGCCAGCAGCTTATTGAGAGACACTGAAGCTTTCTTT. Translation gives CASSLLRDTEAFF.

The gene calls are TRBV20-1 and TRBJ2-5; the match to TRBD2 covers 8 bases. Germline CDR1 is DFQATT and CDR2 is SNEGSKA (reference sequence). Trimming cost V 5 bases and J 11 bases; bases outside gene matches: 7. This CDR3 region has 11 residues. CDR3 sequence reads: CSAVAGSEQYF. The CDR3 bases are TGCAGTGCTGTAGCGGGAAGTGAGCAGTACTTC.

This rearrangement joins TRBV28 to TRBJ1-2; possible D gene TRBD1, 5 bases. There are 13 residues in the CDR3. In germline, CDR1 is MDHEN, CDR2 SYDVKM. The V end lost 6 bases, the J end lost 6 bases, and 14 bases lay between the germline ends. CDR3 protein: CASRVDSLDGYTF. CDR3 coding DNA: TGTGCCAGCAGGGTAGACAGTTTAGATGGCTACACCTTC.

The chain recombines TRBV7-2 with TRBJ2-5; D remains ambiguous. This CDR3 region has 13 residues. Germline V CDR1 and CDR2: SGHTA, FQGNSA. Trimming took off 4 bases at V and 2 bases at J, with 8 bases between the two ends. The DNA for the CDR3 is TGTGCCAGCAGCTGTTCCTCACAAGAGACCCAGTACTTC. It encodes CASSCSSQETQYF.

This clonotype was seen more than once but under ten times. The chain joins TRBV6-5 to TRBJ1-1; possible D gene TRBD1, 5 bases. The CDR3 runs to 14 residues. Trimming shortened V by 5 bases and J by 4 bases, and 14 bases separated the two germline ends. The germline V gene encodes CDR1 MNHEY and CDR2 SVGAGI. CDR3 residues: CASSMWWGSTEAFF. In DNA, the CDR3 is TGTGCCAGCAGTATGTGGTGGGGGAGCACTGAAGCTTTCTTT.

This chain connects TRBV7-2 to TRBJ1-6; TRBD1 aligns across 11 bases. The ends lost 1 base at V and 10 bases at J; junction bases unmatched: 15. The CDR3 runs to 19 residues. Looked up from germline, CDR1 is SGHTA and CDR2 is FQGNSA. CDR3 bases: TGTGCCAGCAGCTTAGTTTATTCGGGGACAGGGGGAACTAAGTCACCCCTCCACTTT. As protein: CASSLVYSGTGGTKSPLHF. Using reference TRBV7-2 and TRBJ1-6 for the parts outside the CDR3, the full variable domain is GAGVSQSPSNKVTEKGKDVELRCDPISGHTALYWYRQSLGQGLEFLIYFQGNSAPDKSGLPSDRFSAERTGGSVSTLTIQRTQQEDSAVYLCASSLVYSGTGGTKSPLHFGNGTRLTVT.

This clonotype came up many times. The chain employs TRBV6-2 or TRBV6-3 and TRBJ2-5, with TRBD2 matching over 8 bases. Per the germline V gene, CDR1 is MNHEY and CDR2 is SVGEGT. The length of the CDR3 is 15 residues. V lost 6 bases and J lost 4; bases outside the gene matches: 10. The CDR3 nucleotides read TGTGCCAGCAGATCCAGCGGGAGAGGAGGAGAGACCCAGTACTTC. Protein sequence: CASRSSGRGGETQYF.

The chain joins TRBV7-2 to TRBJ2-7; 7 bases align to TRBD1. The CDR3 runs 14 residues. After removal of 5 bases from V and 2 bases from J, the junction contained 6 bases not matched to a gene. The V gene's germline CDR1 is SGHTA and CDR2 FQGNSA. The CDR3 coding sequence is TGTGCCAGCAGCACGGGACAGAAAGCCTACGAGCAGTACTTC. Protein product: CASSTGQKAYEQYF.